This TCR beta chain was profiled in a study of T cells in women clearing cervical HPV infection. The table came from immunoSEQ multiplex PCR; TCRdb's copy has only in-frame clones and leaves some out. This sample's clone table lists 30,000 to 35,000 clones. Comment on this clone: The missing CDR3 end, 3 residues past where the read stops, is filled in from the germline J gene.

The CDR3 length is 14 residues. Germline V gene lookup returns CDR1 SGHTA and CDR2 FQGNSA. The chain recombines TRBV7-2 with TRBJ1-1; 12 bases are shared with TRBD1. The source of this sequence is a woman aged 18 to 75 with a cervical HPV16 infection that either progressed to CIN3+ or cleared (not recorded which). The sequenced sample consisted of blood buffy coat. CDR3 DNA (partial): TGTGCCAGCAGCCCGGGGACAGGGGGCGTGGGA. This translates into CASSPGTGGVG. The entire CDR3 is CASSPGTGGVGAFF.